Listed here are 7 T cell receptor beta chains from one sample, sequenced in a study of blood T cell repertoires in COVID-19. Some clones are missing from TCRdb's copy, which holds only in-frame ones; the method was immunoSEQ multiplex PCR. The repertoire includes 300,000 to 450,000 clones, more than 75% of them detected once, and 0.9% to 1.5% sits in the top ten. Sequencing input: PBMCs or T cells enriched from blood (not recorded which). Receptor source: a woman between 18 and 29 years old who had recovered from COVID-19.

The CDR3 DNA follows: TGTGCCAGCAGTTACTCTAGAGGTCCAACTAATGAAAAACTGTTTTTT. This codes for CASSYSRGPTNEKLFF. The chain employs TRBV6-5 and TRBJ1-4; no firm D call. Germline assignment: CDR1 MNHEY and CDR2 SVGAGI. The CDR3 has 16 amino acids. V gave up 0 bases and J gave up 0 bases, with 8 bases separating them.

The chain carries TRBV19 and TRBJ1-2, with 11 bases that match TRBD1. Germline V CDR1 and CDR2: LNHDA, SQIVND (reference sequence). The CDR3 runs to 14 residues. Losses at the gene ends were 6 bases for V and 4 bases for J; bases not matched to a gene: 4. CDR3 sequence reads: CASRSGTGGYGYTF. The CDR3 DNA reads TGTGCCAGTAGATCCGGGACAGGGGGCTATGGCTACACCTTC.

The genes are TRBV24-1 and TRBJ1-5, with 7 nucleotides matching TRBD1. Germline CDR1 KGHDR, CDR2 SFDVKD. Trimming took 2 bases from V and 11 from J; bases not matched to a gene: 8. CDR3 size: 14 residues. The CDR3 reads CATSDSGRGRAQHF. The CDR3 DNA reads as TGTGCCACCAGTGATTCCGGCAGGGGGAGAGCCCAGCATTTT.

The chain is built from TRBV9 and TRBJ2-7; D gene ambiguous. The CDR3 runs 15 residues. V dropped 2 bases and J dropped 0 bases, with 12 bases sitting between them. Germline CDR1 SGDLS, CDR2 YYNGEE. The CDR3 nucleotides read TGTGCCAGCAGCGTCTCCGGGTTGGGCTCCTACGAGCAGTACTTC. Translation gives CASSVSGLGSYEQYF.

This clone was picked up one time. This chain uses TRBV7-6 with TRBJ2-1, with 9 positions matching TRBD2. The CDR3 length is 16 residues. With 0 bases clipped from V and 8 bases from J, the junction kept 8 bases outside the gene matches. The germline V gene encodes CDR1 SGHVS and CDR2 FNYEAQ. CDR3 amino acids: CASSLARGGGAHEQFF. The CDR3 bases are TGTGCCAGCAGCTTAGCGCGTGGCGGGGGGGCCCATGAGCAGTTCTTC.

The chain uses TRBV29-1 and TRBJ1-4; D may be TRBD1 (6 bases). CDR3 length: 12 amino acids. Trimming cost V 6 bases and J 8 bases, with 13 bases left between them. The germline V gene encodes CDR1 SQVTM and CDR2 ANQGSEA. The CDR3: CSVRQGPEKLFF. The CDR3, as DNA: TGCAGCGTCCGTCAGGGGCCCGAAAAACTGTTTTTT.

The gene calls are TRBV19 and TRBJ1-2; the D is unclear. Trimming stripped 4 bases from V and 1 base from J, with 13 bases between. The CDR3 length is 15 residues. Germline CDR1 is LNHDA and CDR2 is SQIVND (reference sequence). CDR3 DNA sequence: TGTGCCAGTAGTAGTCCAGGAAATCTTAACTATGGCTACACCTTC. It codes for CASSSPGNLNYGYTF.